This entry lists 25 T cell receptor beta chains sequenced from one sample in a study of response to subunit inactivated influenza vaccine. TCRdb redid the calling of the RT-PCR reads with MiXCR, one entry per CDR3 protein. The repertoire holds 500,000 or so distinct CDR3 sequences, 16% seen once, with roughly 3% in the top ten. This specimen was CD4+ T cells sorted from PBMCs, taken 23 to 25 months after vaccination. These receptors originate from a man aged 45 to 70 who received an inactivated influenza vaccine.

This clonotype has just a few counts. V gene TRBV10-3 combines with J gene TRBJ2-3; TRBD1 or TRBD2 may be the D gene (6 bases each). Germline CDR1 is ENHRY and CDR2 is SYGVKD. The CDR3 covers 14 residues. V lost 4 bases, J lost 2 bases, and 10 bases lay in between. CDR3 in DNA: TGTGCCATCAGTGGGGCGGGACACACAGATACGCAGTATTTT. It yields the protein CAISGAGHTDTQYF.

The rearrangement uses TRBV6-2 or TRBV6-3 and TRBJ2-1; D call uncertain. V was clipped by 0 bases and J by 5 bases, with 14 bases between them. Germline V gives CDR1 MNHEY, CDR2 SVGEGT. The CDR3 contains 16 residues. The CDR3 nucleotides are TGTGCCAGCAGTTACTCGCCCACCTCGAACGACAATGAGCAGTTCTTC. This sequence encodes CASSYSPTSNDNEQFF.

As regards this clonotype: Because the CDR3 is missing its conserved closing phenylalanine or tryptophan, this is likely a read error. The chain couples TRBV7-2 to TRBJ1-4; D call uncertain. V was cut by 3 bases and J by 7 bases, with 12 bases left in between. Per germline, CDR1 SGHTA and CDR2 FQGNSA. This CDR3 contains 14 residues. The CDR3 DNA sequence: TGTGCCAGCAGCTTGACGCCCGGAGCTGAAAAACTGTTTTCT. It is translated as CASSLTPGAEKLFS.

This clonotype was seen many times. The J gene is TRBJ1-1, the V gene TRBV20-1; maybe TRBD1 (5 bases). The V gene lost 0 bases and the J gene lost 1 base, with 6 bases spanning the gap. The CDR3 loop spans 13 amino acids. Germline V CDR1 and CDR2: DFQATT, SNEGSKA (reference sequence). CDR3 loop: CSARDGGNTEAFF. The CDR3 DNA is TGCAGTGCTAGAGATGGGGGGAACACTGAAGCTTTCTTT.

This clonotype was counted ten times or more. V usage is TRBV14 and J usage is TRBJ1-1, with D possibly being TRBD1 (6 bases). The CDR3 totals 13 residues. With 2 bases removed from V and 9 bases from J, the gap between germline ends came to 13 bases. Germline values: CDR1 SGHDN, CDR2 FVKESK. The CDR3 region is CASSQRTGTKAFF. The DNA of the CDR3 is TGTGCCAGCAGCCAACGTACCGGGACAAAAGCTTTCTTT.

This clonotype was seen a handful of times. The chain joins TRBV11-2 to TRBJ1-5; 7 bases map to TRBD1. Germline V gives CDR1 SGHAT, CDR2 FQNNGV. CDR3 length equals 18 residues. J was trimmed by 0 bases and V by 5 bases; bases with no gene match: 13. The CDR3 region has the DNA TGTGCCAGCAGCCCGGGACAGCTAGGGCCCCTTAGCAATCAGCCCCAGCATTTT. It specifies CASSPGQLGPLSNQPQHF.

This clonotype has a handful of counts. CDR3 nucleotides: TGCAGTGCTAGTGAGGGAGGACGCTACAATGAGCAGTTCTTC. It is translated as CSASEGGRYNEQFF. V and J are TRBV20-1 and TRBJ2-1, with D maybe TRBD2 (6 bases). The CDR3 consists of 14 residues. V lost 3 bases, J lost 3 bases, and 12 bases lay in between. Germline V CDR1 and CDR2: DFQATT, SNEGSKA (reference sequence).

This clonotype appeared many times. The rearrangement links TRBV11-2 to TRBJ2-3, with D hard to call. Trimming cost V 1 base and J 2 bases, with 13 bases left between them. There are 16 residues in the CDR3. Germline V gene lookup returns CDR1 SGHAT and CDR2 FQNNGV. CDR3 nucleotides: TGTGCCAGCAGCTTAGGCGCCCAGAGGACCACAGATACGCAGTATTTT. Residues: CASSLGAQRTTDTQYF.

This clonotype was recorded many times. The chain employs TRBV11-2 and TRBJ2-7; the D gene could be TRBD1 or TRBD2 (5 bases each). From germline, CDR1 is SGHAT and CDR2 FQNNGV. The CDR3 loop spans 12 amino acids. V was pared by 1 base and J by 6 bases, with 7 bases between. In DNA form, the CDR3 reads TGTGCCAGCAGCTTAGGAGGGGTCGAGCAGTACTTC. Residues: CASSLGGVEQYF.

This chain joins TRBV24-1 and TRBJ2-1, with 8 bases that match TRBD1. This CDR3 has 22 residues. The germline CDR1 and CDR2 sequences are KGHDR and SFDVKD. Trimming cost V 3 bases and J 8 bases; bases outside gene matches: 29. The CDR3 DNA follows: TGTGCCACCAGTGATCCCACGCCCGGGACAGGCGTAAGTAGCGGTTTAGTGCATGAGCAGTTCTTC. Protein product: CATSDPTPGTGVSSGLVHEQFF.

The chain combines TRBV30 with TRBJ1-1, with D possibly TRBD1 on 5 matching bases. The ends were cut back, 3 bases at V and 7 bases at J, with 9 bases in the middle. The CDR3 runs to 11 residues. Germline CDR1 GTSNPN, CDR2 SVGIG (reference sequence). The CDR3 sequence: CAWRTGGEAFF. The CDR3 nucleotides are TGTGCCTGGAGGACCGGGGGTGAAGCTTTCTTT. Filled out from reference TRBV30 and TRBJ1-1, the complete variable domain reads SQTIHQWPATLVQPVGSPLSLECTVEGTSNPNLYWYRQAAGRGLQLLFYSVGIGQISSEVPQNLSASRPQDRQFILSSKKLLLSDSGFYLCAWRTGGEAFFGQGTRLTVV.

CDR3 sequence: CASSEGRMGTGELFF. CDR3 nucleotide sequence: TGCGCCAGCAGTGAAGGGAGGATGGGCACCGGGGAGCTGTTTTTT. The chain links TRBV10-1 to TRBJ2-2, with a weak D call TRBD2 (6 bases). Germline lookup yields CDR1 WNHNN and CDR2 SYGVQD (reference sequence). There are 15 residues in the CDR3. The V end was cut by 3 bases, the J end by 4 bases, with 12 bases between.

Turning to this clonotype: Here the CDR3 omits its conserved ending phenylalanine or tryptophan, so a read error is the likely source. No DNA is shown, since the ends of the CDR3 on it are uncertain; the CDR3 is the one TCRdb lists. The rearrangement joins TRBV7-3 to TRBJ2-7. Including both end residues, the CDR3 is 11 amino acids long. Looked up from germline, CDR1 is SGHTA and CDR2 is FQGTGA. CDR3: CASSPTNHSAL.

V and J are TRBV30 and TRBJ1-1; D is perhaps TRBD1 (6 bases). The CDR3 has 13 residues. The V end lost 0 bases, the J end lost 1 base, and 6 bases lay between the germline ends. Looked up from germline, CDR1 is GTSNPN and CDR2 is SVGIG (reference sequence). CDR3 nucleotide sequence: TGTGCCTGGAGTGTACAGGGGAACACTGAAGCTTTCTTT. This translates into CAWSVQGNTEAFF.

This chain uses TRBV29-1 with TRBJ1-2, with a possible D match to TRBD1 (5 bases). V lost 4 bases and J lost 2, with 8 bases in between. In germline, CDR1 is SQVTM, CDR2 ANQGSEA. There are 12 residues in the CDR3. DNA for the CDR3: TGCAGCGTTGGACAGAGAAACTATGGCTACACCTTC. Translated, it gives CSVGQRNYGYTF.

This clonotype was seen a handful of times. V and J are TRBV4-3 and TRBJ2-5, with 8 bases lining up with TRBD1. Germline loops: CDR1 LGHNA, CDR2 YSLEER. This CDR3 is built from 15 residues. V lost 0 bases and J lost 3; bases outside the gene matches: 3. CDR3 protein: CASSQDLTGEETQYF. The CDR3 nucleotides are TGCGCCAGCAGCCAAGATTTGACAGGGGAAGAGACCCAGTACTTC.

The table lists this clonotype with many counts. The V gene is TRBV6-1, the J gene TRBJ2-5; TRBD2 agrees at 7 bases. Germline V lookup: CDR1 MNHNS, CDR2 SASEGT. The CDR3 covers 14 residues. J gave up 2 bases and V 6 bases, and 6 bases lay outside the gene matches. The CDR3 nucleotides are TGTGCCAGCAGACCTGGGACTACGCAAGAGACCCAGTACTTC. Residues: CASRPGTTQETQYF.

The V call is TRBV7-2, the J call TRBJ1-3, with D possibly matching TRBD1 (6 bases). V was trimmed by 0 bases and J by 0 bases, leaving 15 bases between them. The CDR3 is 18 residues long. CDR1 is SGHTA, CDR2 FQGNSA, per germline. The CDR3, as DNA: TGTGCCAGCAGCTTAGCCAGAGGGCAGGGGAGCTCTGGAAACACCATATATTTT. Its translation: CASSLARGQGSSGNTIYF.

This clonotype appeared a few times. The chain links TRBV7-2 to TRBJ2-1; D not certain. The germline V and J ends were trimmed by 7 bases and 7 bases, with 14 bases remaining between them. The CDR3 is 13 residues long. Germline CDR1 is SGHTA and CDR2 is FQGNSA. Written as DNA, the CDR3 is TGTGCCAGCACCACCAGGAGTGCAAATGAGCAGTTCTTC. This translates into CASTTRSANEQFF.

This clonotype was seen a few times. Here the CDR3 reads CASSFRGQSTDTQYF. The DNA for the CDR3 is TGTGCCAGCAGTTTCAGGGGACAGAGCACAGATACGCAGTATTTT. The gene calls are TRBV12-3 or TRBV12-4 and TRBJ2-3; 7 nucleotides align to TRBD1. V trimming: 3 bases; J trimming: 0 bases; junction bases outside the gene matches: 3. The CDR3 consists of 15 residues.

The chain uses TRBV11-2 and TRBJ1-1; D gene unclear. V lost 2 bases to trimming and J lost 4 bases, with 11 bases between them. CDR3 length equals 14 residues. Germline CDR1 is SGHAT and CDR2 is FQNNGV. In DNA, the CDR3 is TGTGCCAGCAGCTTAAATACTGGTGCCACTGAAGCTTTCTTT. Its translation is CASSLNTGATEAFF.

This clonotype was observed a few times. This rearrangement joins TRBV6-1 to TRBJ1-4, with a possible D match to TRBD1 (5 bases). V was clipped by 5 bases and J by 12 bases, with 22 bases between them. The length of the CDR3 is 15 residues. The V gene's germline CDR1 is MNHNS and CDR2 SASEGT. The DNA for the CDR3 is TGTGCCAGCAGTCGCCGGGACCCCAGGTTGAGTGAACTGTTTTTT. It specifies CASSRRDPRLSELFF.

The chain links TRBV5-5 to TRBJ1-1, with D possibly TRBD1 on 6 matching bases. CDR1 and CDR2 from the germline V gene are SGHKS and YYEKEE (reference sequence). The CDR3 has 15 amino acids. Trimming removed 7 bases at V and 5 bases at J, with 21 bases between. The CDR3, as DNA: TGTGCCAGCGACAAGAGGGGGGGGCTGGGAACTGAAGCTTTCTTT. Translated: CASDKRGGLGTEAFF. Looking up the rest from reference TRBV5-5 and TRBJ1-1 gives the full variable domain: DAGVTQSPTHLIKTRGQQVTLRCSPISGHKSVSWYQQVLGQGPQFIFQYYEKEERGRGNFPDRFSARQFPNYSSELNVNALLLGDSALYLCASDKRGGLGTEAFFGQGTRLTVV.

This clonotype was seen a few times. The genes are TRBV10-3 and TRBJ1-2; D call uncertain. V was shortened by 3 bases and J by 7 bases, with 9 bases between the two germline ends. The CDR3 is 12 amino acids. Per the germline V gene, CDR1 is ENHRY and CDR2 is SYGVKD. The CDR3 sequence: CAISDKAVGYTF. CDR3 DNA: TGTGCCATCAGTGACAAGGCCGTTGGCTACACCTTC.

This clonotype was counted a few times. V usage is TRBV3-1 and J usage is TRBJ2-4, with D possibly TRBD1 on 5 matching bases. The CDR3 is 14 residues long. Germline assignment: CDR1 LGHDT and CDR2 YNNKEL (reference sequence). V shed 2 bases and J shed 7 bases, with 12 bases lying between them. The CDR3 bases are TGTGCCAGCAGCCAAATGGGGCGACTGAACATTCAGTACTTC. Its translation: CASSQMGRLNIQYF.